A single sample is the source of the 21 T cell receptor beta chains below, sequenced in a study of spatial heterogeneity in lung cancer. TCRdb passed the 5' RACE reads through MiXCR, listing each CDR3 protein once. The sample contains approximately 8,500 distinct CDR3 sequences, about 12% of which appear only once. Their cognate antigens are unknown. Time point denoted: sample taken at primary tumor resection. Overall study findings and caveats: Expanded intratumoral alpha and beta TCR counts tracked tumor mutation counts.

Specimen: lung tumor tissue, collected at surgery. Receptors originate from a male donor with early-stage non-small cell lung cancer.

In its sample, this clonotype is medium-sized. The size of this beta chain means little, since it is a stray read in a library made for alpha chains. J is TRBJ2-1 and V is TRBV20-1, with D perhaps matching TRBD1 (6 bases). From germline, CDR1 is DFQATT and CDR2 SNEGSKA (reference sequence). CDR3 length: 14 residues. V lost 0 bases and J lost 5, with 11 bases in between. The CDR3 region is CSARDRGHNNEQFF. The DNA for the CDR3 is TGCAGTGCTAGAGACAGGGGACATAACAATGAGCAGTTCTTC.

The table lists this clonotype with many counts. This beta chain was picked up by a library intended for alpha chains and is off target, so its count carries little meaning. The chain links TRBV6-1 to TRBJ2-2; D might be TRBD1 or TRBD2, each matching 5 bases. V was shortened by 9 bases and J by 2 bases, with 13 bases between the two germline ends. The CDR3 sequence is 14 residues long. Per the germline V gene, CDR1 is MNHNS and CDR2 is SASEGT. CDR3 in amino acids: CASLRDHNTGELFF. The CDR3 DNA is TGTGCCAGTCTCCGGGACCACAACACCGGGGAGCTGTTTTTT.

Many counts were recorded for this clonotype. This beta chain turned up in a library designed for alpha chains; as an off-target read, its abundance says little. This chain joins TRBV9 and TRBJ1-4; the D is unclear. The ends were cut back, 4 bases at V and 7 bases at J, with 14 bases in the middle. This CDR3 contains 14 residues. The germline V gene encodes CDR1 SGDLS and CDR2 YYNGEE. CDR3 loop: CASSPRLGSEKLFF. Written as DNA, the CDR3 is TGTGCCAGCAGCCCACGGTTGGGGAGTGAAAAACTGTTTTTT.

This clonotype was seen at least ten times. This beta chain was picked up by a library intended for alpha chains and is off target, so its count carries little meaning. The V gene is TRBV6-1, the J gene TRBJ1-6; no definite D call. Germline values: CDR1 MNHNS, CDR2 SASEGT. This CDR3 spans 15 amino acids. The germline V and J ends were trimmed by 6 bases and 0 bases, with 9 bases remaining between them. The CDR3 loop reads CASRESISYNSPLHF. The CDR3 region has the DNA TGTGCCAGCAGGGAGAGTATCTCCTATAATTCACCCCTCCACTTT.

As for this clonotype: The library was built for alpha chains, so this beta chain is an off-target read and its size means little. CDR3: CASSSNSGSHQETQYF. The CDR3 region has the DNA TGTGCCAGCAGTTCGAATAGCGGGAGCCACCAAGAGACCCAGTACTTC. The chain employs TRBV6-2 or TRBV6-3 and TRBJ2-5, with 9 bases matching TRBD2. Germline CDR1 MNHEY, CDR2 SVGEGT. The V gene end was trimmed by 4 bases and the J gene end by 0 bases; junction bases not matched to a gene: 6. This CDR3 is 16 amino acids long.

Ten or more counts support this clonotype. This beta chain is a stray sequence in a library constructed for alpha chains; its clone size is not meaningful. The chain uses TRBV28 and TRBJ2-6; maybe TRBD2 (6 bases). The CDR3 spans 17 residues. The germline CDR1 and CDR2 sequences are MDHEN and SYDVKM. V lost 5 bases and J lost 0, with 14 bases in between. This chain's CDR3 is CASSGLQVFSGANVLTF. The CDR3 coding sequence is TGTGCCAGCAGTGGACTACAGGTTTTCTCTGGGGCCAACGTCCTGACTTTC. The whole variable domain, remainder taken from reference TRBV28 and TRBJ2-6, is DVKVTQSSRYLVKRTGEKVFLECVQDMDHENMFWYRQDPGLGLRLIYFSYDVKMKEKGDIPEGYSVSREKKERFSLILESASTNQTSMYLCASSGLQVFSGANVLTFGAGSRLTVL.

This clonotype was observed many times. This beta chain appears as a stray read in a library generated for alpha chains; its size is not informative. The chain carries TRBV5-1 and TRBJ2-1, with TRBD2 identical over 7 bases. Trimming cost V 7 bases and J 1 base; bases outside gene matches: 11. CDR1 is SGHRS, CDR2 YFSETQ, per germline. The CDR3 consists of 16 residues. The CDR3 reads CASLLGGAGSYNEQFF. The CDR3 DNA is TGCGCCAGCCTTTTGGGAGGGGCAGGTTCCTACAATGAGCAGTTCTTC.

By frequency in the sample, this clonotype is medium-sized. This beta chain represents an off-target read in a library built for alpha chains; its size is of limited meaning. The chain has TRBV6-6 and TRBJ2-5, with TRBD2 identical over 10 bases. Germline V gene data show CDR1 as MNHNY and CDR2 as SVGAGI (reference sequence). The CDR3 length is 17 residues. Trimming removed 6 bases from V and 5 bases from J; junction bases left unmatched: 15. The CDR3 nucleotides read TGTGCCAGCAGCCGAATCACGGCTAGCGGGAGTTATGAGACCCAGTACTTC. Its protein is CASSRITASGSYETQYF.

The table lists this clonotype with many counts. This beta chain is off target for a library built for alpha chains, so its abundance means little. The rearrangement links TRBV29-1 to TRBJ2-3, with no clear D. Germline V gives CDR1 SQVTM, CDR2 ANQGSEA. The CDR3 is made up of 15 amino acids. V gave up 3 bases and J gave up 2 bases, with 15 bases separating them. Here the CDR3 reads CSVDVGQVFTDTQYF. For the CDR3, the DNA is TGCAGCGTTGATGTTGGGCAGGTCTTCACAGATACGCAGTATTTT.

This clonotype is classed as medium-sized. Because the library targeted alpha chains, this beta chain is an off-target read whose size means little. The V call is TRBV28, the J call TRBJ1-5; 8 nucleotides agree with TRBD1. CDR1 and CDR2 (germline): MDHEN, SYDVKM. This CDR3 contains 14 residues. Trimming at V came to 4 bases and at J to 8 bases, leaving 7 bases not matched to a gene. The CDR3 here is CASSWGQALEPQHF. As DNA, the CDR3 is TGTGCCAGCAGTTGGGGACAGGCCTTGGAGCCCCAGCATTTT.

With respect to this clonotype: Because this beta chain is a stray read in a library intended to capture alpha chains, its abundance should not be given much weight. CDR3 DNA: TGTGCCAGCAGCACCCCCCAACCGGCCATATATTTT. Encoded protein: CASSTPQPAIYF. The V call is TRBV7-9, the J call TRBJ1-3; D remains ambiguous. Germline-derived CDR1 and CDR2 are SEHNR and FQNEAQ (reference sequence). The CDR3 totals 12 residues. V lost 5 bases and J 11 bases, leaving 13 bases between the germline ends. The whole variable domain, filled in from reference TRBV7-9 and TRBJ1-3, reads DTGVSQNPRHKITKRGQNVTFRCDPISEHNRLYWYRQTLGQGPEFLTYFQNEAQLEKSRLLSDRFSAERPKGSFSTLEIQRTEQGDSAMYLCASSTPQPAIYFGEGSWLTVV.

Sample share makes this clonotype medium-sized. Little can be read into the size of this beta chain, an off-target read in a library designed for alpha chains. The chain couples TRBV4-1 to TRBJ2-1; possible D gene TRBD2, 5 bases. V was cut by 1 base and J by 3 bases, with 19 bases left in between. Germline V gene data show CDR1 as MGHRA and CDR2 as YSYEKL. CDR3 length: 18 residues. For the CDR3, the DNA is TGCGCCAGCAGCCAAGGACGCAGCCGGCTAGCCATCTACAATGAGCAGTTCTTC. As protein: CASSQGRSRLAIYNEQFF.

Relative to its sample, this clonotype is medium-sized. This beta chain represents an off-target read in a library built for alpha chains; its size is of limited meaning. The chain carries TRBV18 and TRBJ1-4, with unresolved D. Germline-derived CDR1 and CDR2 are KGHSH and LQKENI. CDR3 length: 12 amino acids. V dropped 6 bases and J dropped 7 bases, with 9 bases sitting between them. For the CDR3, the DNA is TGTGCCAGCTCCCCGGGTCCTGAAAAACTGTTTTTT. Translation gives CASSPGPEKLFF.

The table lists this clonotype with many counts. Found in a library prepared for alpha chains, this beta chain is an off-target read, and its abundance has little meaning. V is TRBV7-9 and J is TRBJ2-5; D possibly corresponds to TRBD1 (6 bases). Germline CDR1 and CDR2: SEHNR and FQNEAQ (reference sequence). With 4 bases removed from V and 4 bases from J, the gap between germline ends came to 16 bases. CDR3 length: 15 amino acids. CDR3 sequence (DNA): TGTGCCAGCAGCTCCCGCCAGGGGTCGGGAGAGACCCAGTACTTC. Amino acids: CASSSRQGSGETQYF.

By frequency in the sample, this clonotype is medium-sized. For a library built for alpha chains, this beta chain is a stray read; little rests on its size. CDR3 nucleotide sequence: TGCAGTGCTAGAGACGTCTACGAGCAGTACTTC. It is translated as CSARDVYEQYF. This chain links TRBV20-1 with TRBJ2-7, with D unclear. This CDR3 is 11 amino acids long. The ends were cut back, 0 bases at V and 3 bases at J, with 3 bases in the middle. Germline values: CDR1 DFQATT, CDR2 SNEGSKA (reference sequence).

This clonotype is medium-sized within its sample. Because this beta chain is a stray read in a library intended to capture alpha chains, its abundance should not be given much weight. The rearrangement joins TRBV29-1 to TRBJ2-3; unclear D gene. This CDR3 spans 11 amino acids. V lost 5 bases to trimming and J lost 6 bases, with 9 bases between them. Germline V gene data show CDR1 as SQVTM and CDR2 as ANQGSEA. The CDR3 bases are TGCAGCGTTCTACCTTGGGATACGCAGTATTTT. This gives the protein CSVLPWDTQYF.

This clonotype appeared many times. This beta chain came through as a stray read in a library set up for alpha chains, and its size says little. The chain carries TRBV6-5 and TRBJ2-6; 10 bases fit TRBD1. J lost 0 bases, V lost 5 bases, and 1 base had no gene match. Germline V gives CDR1 MNHEY, CDR2 SVGAGI. The CDR3 is 16 amino acids. CDR3 DNA sequence: TGTGCCAGCAGTAGGACAGGGGGCTCTGGGGCCAACGTCCTGACTTTC. Its protein product is CASSRTGGSGANVLTF.

With regard to this clonotype: Since the library was made to target alpha chains, this beta chain is a stray read and its abundance is not meaningful. CDR3 protein: CASSGRWRNEKLFF. CDR3 nucleotides: TGTGCCAGCAGCGGGAGGTGGAGAAATGAAAAACTGTTTTTT. The chain has TRBV5-6 and TRBJ1-4, with D hard to call. V was cut by 4 bases and J by 5 bases, with 12 bases left in between. This CDR3 has 14 amino acids. Germline V CDR1 and CDR2: SGHDT, YYEEEE.

This clonotype is judged medium-sized. In a library made to pick up alpha chains, this beta chain is a stray read with a size that means little. The chain has TRBV7-9 and TRBJ2-3; D might be TRBD1 or TRBD2, each matching 5 bases. V lost 4 bases and J lost 2, with 13 bases in between. CDR1 and CDR2 from the germline V gene are SEHNR and FQNEAQ (reference sequence). The CDR3 extends over 15 amino acids. The CDR3 is CASSSRWGFTDTQYF. Here the CDR3 DNA reads TGTGCCAGCAGCTCCCGGTGGGGGTTCACAGATACGCAGTATTTT.

In this sample, this clonotype is medium-sized (0.01 to 0.1%). For a library built for alpha chains, this beta chain is a stray read; little rests on its size. This chain uses TRBV6-1 with TRBJ2-7; 8 nucleotides align to TRBD1. The CDR3 covers 15 residues. Trimming at V came to 1 base and at J to 1 base, leaving 3 bases not matched to a gene. CDR1 and CDR2 (germline): MNHNS, SASEGT. The CDR3 reads CASSEETGGSYEQYF. The CDR3, as DNA: TGTGCCAGCAGTGAAGAAACAGGGGGGTCCTACGAGCAGTACTTC.

This clonotype appeared many times. This beta chain is an unintended read in a library built for alpha chains; its size means little. The chain employs TRBV20-1 and TRBJ2-3, with 7 bases that match TRBD2. The V segment lost 0 bases and the J segment 0 bases; nucleotides outside the gene matches: 6. Germline loops: CDR1 DFQATT, CDR2 SNEGSKA (reference sequence). CDR3 length: 16 residues. CDR3 in amino acids: CSARDHQRGSTDTQYF. The CDR3 DNA follows: TGCAGTGCTAGAGATCACCAGCGGGGTAGCACAGATACGCAGTATTTT.